This TCR beta chain is drawn from a study of blood T cell repertoires in COVID-19. At the level of the study: PBMCs, B-cell-depleted T cells, or T cells provided the cDNA or gDNA that made up the material.

Under the authors' procedure: The assay estimated nucleated cells by amplifying reference gene primers. Using immunoSEQ multiplex PCR, the repertoire was profiled, and TCRdb retains in-frame clones only, with some absent. The V and J calls and the clone size are those of that table, but D and trimming were determined from the DNA. The top ten hold approximately 3.5% of the sample, which has 300,000 to 350,000 clones, around nine tenths seen once. In its sample, this clone was seen once. Germline assignment: CDR1 LGHNA and CDR2 YSLEER. V was trimmed by 4 bases and J by 5 bases, leaving 18 bases between them. The CDR3 sequence is 16 residues long.

The sequenced sample consisted of peripheral blood. The sequence was collected from a young woman who had recovered from COVID-19. The chain links TRBV4-3 to TRBJ2-1, with a possible D match to TRBD1 (5 bases). CDR3 sequence reads: CASSPALYKGNNEQFF. CDR3 DNA: TGCGCCAGCAGCCCCGCGCTATACAAGGGGAACAATGAGCAGTTCTTC.